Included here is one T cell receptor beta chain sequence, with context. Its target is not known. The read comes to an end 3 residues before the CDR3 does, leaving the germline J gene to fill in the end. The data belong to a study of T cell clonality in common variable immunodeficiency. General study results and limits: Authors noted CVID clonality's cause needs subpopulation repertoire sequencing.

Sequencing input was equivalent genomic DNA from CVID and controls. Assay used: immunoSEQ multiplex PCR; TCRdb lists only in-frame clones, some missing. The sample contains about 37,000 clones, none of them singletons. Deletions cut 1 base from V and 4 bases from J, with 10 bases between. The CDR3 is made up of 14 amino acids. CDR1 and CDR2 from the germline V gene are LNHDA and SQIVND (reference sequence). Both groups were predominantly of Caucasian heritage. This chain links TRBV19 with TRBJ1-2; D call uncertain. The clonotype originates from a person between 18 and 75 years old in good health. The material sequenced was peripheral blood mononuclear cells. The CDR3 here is CASSIVDTRYGYTF. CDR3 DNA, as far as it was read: TGTGCCAGTAGTATAGTAGACACCCGCTATGGC. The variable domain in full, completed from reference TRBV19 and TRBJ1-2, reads DGGITQSPKYLFRKEGQNVTLSCEQNLNHDAMYWYRQDPGQGLRLIYYSQIVNDFQKGDIAEGYSVSREKKESFPLTVTSAQKNPTAFYLCASSIVDTRYGYTFGSGTRLTVV.